The 21 T cell receptor beta chains below all came from one sample that was sequenced in a study of T cell responses to AZD1222 COVID-19 vaccine. Repertoires were generated with immunoSEQ multiplex PCR, while TCRdb's copy carries only in-frame clones and drops some. The data show about 48,000 clones, with around 86% seen just once and approximately 7% held by the top ten. Material: peripheral blood, obtained 28 days after the second AZD1222 dose. These receptors originate from an adult who received the AZD1222 COVID-19 vaccine.

The V gene is TRBV27, the J gene TRBJ2-7; TRBD1 matches at 12 bases. The germline V gene has CDR1 MNHEY and CDR2 SMNVEV (reference sequence). This CDR3 comprises 16 residues. J lost 0 bases, V lost 11 bases, and 11 bases had no gene match. In nucleotides, the CDR3 is TGTGCCCAAAGGGACAGGGGGCCCCCGATCTCCTACGAGCAGTACTTC. Protein product: CAQRDRGPPISYEQYF.

This sequence joins TRBV7-2 and TRBJ1-5; D uncertain. V was pared by 5 bases and J by 0 bases, with 14 bases between. Germline values: CDR1 SGHTA, CDR2 FQGNSA. The CDR3 runs 16 residues. The DNA of the CDR3 is TGTGCCAGCAGCCCAGAGGGAGGATATAGCAATCAGCCCCAGCATTTT. Translation: CASSPEGGYSNQPQHF.

The chain couples TRBV20-1 to TRBJ2-2, with 9 bases identical to TRBD2. Germline CDR1 and CDR2: DFQATT and SNEGSKA (reference sequence). With V trimmed by 3 bases and J by 6 bases, 8 bases remained unmatched. There are 15 residues in the CDR3. Written as DNA, the CDR3 is TGCAGTGCTAGTTGGCGGAGCGGGAGGCCCGGGGAGCTGTTTTTT. Its protein is CSASWRSGRPGELFF.

V usage is TRBV29-1 and J usage is TRBJ1-5; D gene unclear. Germline assignment: CDR1 SQVTM and CDR2 ANQGSEA. The V and J ends lost 5 bases and 0 bases respectively, with 8 bases between them. The CDR3 length is 13 residues. The chain's CDR3 is CSVSLDSNQPQHF. CDR3 in DNA: TGCAGCGTTTCTTTGGATAGCAATCAGCCCCAGCATTTT.

The chain links TRBV28 to TRBJ1-2, with D possibly TRBD1 on 6 matching bases. This CDR3 has 15 amino acids. Trimming cost V 1 base and J 1 base, with 10 bases left between them. Germline V gives CDR1 MDHEN, CDR2 SYDVKM. The CDR3 here is CASSLLGGFNYGYTF. DNA for the CDR3: TGTGCCAGCAGTTTATTGGGGGGCTTTAACTATGGCTACACCTTC.

The chain employs TRBV11-3 and TRBJ2-2; D is perhaps TRBD1 (6 bases). The CDR3 consists of 16 residues. Germline CDR1 and CDR2: SGHNT and YENEEA. The V end lost 4 bases, the J end lost 1 base, and 13 bases lay between the germline ends. The CDR3, as DNA: TGTGCCAGCAGCTCCCCAAGGGGGAAGAACACCGGGGAGCTGTTTTTT. Protein sequence: CASSSPRGKNTGELFF.

The chain combines TRBV28 with TRBJ1-2, with D unclear. Looked up from germline, CDR1 is MDHEN and CDR2 is SYDVKM. The CDR3 spans 17 residues. V was pared by 4 bases and J by 8 bases, with 26 bases between. CDR3 coding DNA: TGTGCCAGCAGTTCACAGACCTCGGGCGGGAGGTTTAAGGGCTACACCTTC. It codes for CASSSQTSGGRFKGYTF.

The chain couples TRBV6-5 to TRBJ1-1; D not resolved. Germline CDR1 and CDR2: MNHEY and SVGAGI. This CDR3 is built from 13 residues. The V and J ends lost 0 bases and 5 bases respectively, with 7 bases between them. CDR3 in DNA: TGTGCCAGCAGTTACTCGATTGGGACTGAAGCTTTCTTT. Encoded protein: CASSYSIGTEAFF.

The chain links TRBV6-1 to TRBJ2-5; D remains unclear. Trimming pared 2 bases from V and 5 bases from J, leaving 18 bases between. Germline lookup yields CDR1 MNHNS and CDR2 SASEGT. The CDR3 runs to 16 residues. CDR3 residues: CASSEMSVSFWETQYF. DNA of the CDR3: TGTGCCAGCAGTGAAATGTCCGTGAGTTTTTGGGAGACCCAGTACTTC.

The chain joins TRBV5-6 to TRBJ2-1; the match to TRBD2 covers 7 bases. Germline CDR1 reads SGHDT; CDR2 reads YYEEEE. J was trimmed by 4 bases and V by 0 bases; bases with no gene match: 7. This CDR3 is 16 amino acids long. The CDR3: CASSLGASGLYNEQFF. The CDR3 DNA reads as TGTGCCAGCAGCTTGGGGGCTAGCGGTCTATACAATGAGCAGTTCTTC. The full variable domain, its missing parts supplied by reference TRBV5-6 and TRBJ2-1, is DAGVTQSPTHLIKTRGQQVTLRCSPKSGHDTVSWYQQALGQGPQFIFQYYEEEERQRGNFPDRFSGHQFPNYSSELNVNALLLGDSALYLCASSLGASGLYNEQFFGPGTRLTVL.

This chain links TRBV27 with TRBJ1-2, with D perhaps matching TRBD1 (5 bases). Trimming shortened V by 3 bases and J by 3 bases, and 11 bases separated the two germline ends. The CDR3 has 14 amino acids. Germline assignment: CDR1 MNHEY and CDR2 SMNVEV (reference sequence). The CDR3 spells CASSFKGQYYGYTF. In nucleotides, the CDR3 is TGTGCCAGCAGTTTTAAGGGGCAGTACTATGGCTACACCTTC.

The CDR3 loop is CASSPNLGYTF. CDR3 nucleotides: TGTGCCAGCAGCCCTAATCTTGGCTACACCTTC. The gene calls are TRBV7-9 and TRBJ1-2; no clear D gene. Trimming cost V 5 bases and J 7 bases, with 8 bases left between them. CDR3 length: 11 residues. The germline gives CDR1 SEHNR, CDR2 FQNEAQ (reference sequence).

There are a few counts of this clone. The rearrangement joins TRBV7-2 to TRBJ2-7, with 8 bases fitting TRBD1. The J segment lost 4 bases and the V segment lost 0 bases, leaving 8 bases of the junction unmatched. The CDR3 extends over 16 amino acids. Germline V CDR1 and CDR2: SGHTA, FQGNSA. DNA for the CDR3: TGTGCCAGCAGCTTAGCTGCAGGGGGCTCGGCTTACGAGCAGTACTTC. Translation gives CASSLAAGGSAYEQYF.

This rearrangement joins TRBV28 to TRBJ2-7; D is perhaps TRBD1 (6 bases). Germline assignment: CDR1 MDHEN and CDR2 SYDVKM. V was pared by 2 bases and J by 3 bases, with 11 bases between. The length of the CDR3 is 14 residues. CDR3 sequence: CASSLPQGNYEQYF. The CDR3 DNA follows: TGTGCCAGCAGTTTACCCCAGGGGAACTACGAGCAGTACTTC.

The chain employs TRBV7-8 and TRBJ2-2, with 8 positions matching TRBD2. V was pared by 5 bases and J by 6 bases, with 11 bases of the junction left unmatched. Germline CDR1 and CDR2: SGHVS and FQNEAQ. This CDR3 is 16 amino acids long. The CDR3: CASSPTGTRESGELFF. CDR3 sequence (DNA): TGTGCCAGCAGCCCTACCGGGACTAGAGAATCCGGGGAGCTGTTTTTT.

The gene calls are TRBV5-1 and TRBJ2-7; 9 bases map to TRBD2. V lost 2 bases, J lost 0 bases, and 6 bases stayed unmatched. CDR1 and CDR2 (germline): SGHRS, YFSETQ. The CDR3 spans 16 residues. This CDR3 is CASSFEPSGNSYEQYF. For the CDR3, the DNA is TGCGCCAGCAGCTTTGAACCTAGCGGGAACTCCTACGAGCAGTACTTC.

This clone was counted a few times. The V gene is TRBV19, the J gene TRBJ1-2; possible D gene TRBD1, 6 bases. The CDR3 loop spans 14 amino acids. The germline CDR1 and CDR2 sequences are LNHDA and SQIVND (reference sequence). V lost 5 bases and J lost 8, with 18 bases in between. The CDR3 DNA follows: TGTGCCAGTAGTGGACAGCAAGCCGTCGGAGGCTACACCTTC. Its protein product is CASSGQQAVGGYTF.

The CDR3 DNA sequence: TGTGCCAGCAGTTCCACAGGGGTCGCCGTGGGCACCATATATTTT. It translates to CASSSTGVAVGTIYF. This rearrangement joins TRBV27 to TRBJ1-3; 7 nucleotides agree with TRBD1. Looked up from germline, CDR1 is MNHEY and CDR2 is SMNVEV (reference sequence). After removal of 4 bases from V and 9 bases from J, the junction contained 12 bases not matched to a gene. The CDR3 runs 15 residues.

The chain is built from TRBV5-1 and TRBJ2-2; 9 bases fit TRBD2. Germline V CDR1 and CDR2: SGHRS, YFSETQ. The CDR3 covers 16 residues. With V trimmed by 0 bases and J by 1 base, 1 base remained unmatched. This CDR3 is CASSLGLAVNTGELFF. For the CDR3, the DNA is TGCGCCAGCAGCTTGGGACTAGCGGTGAACACCGGGGAGCTGTTTTTT.

This clone was counted once. This chain uses TRBV11-3 with TRBJ2-7; 7 bases align to TRBD1. From germline, CDR1 is SGHNT and CDR2 YENEEA. The V and J ends lost 2 bases and 2 bases, in that order; junction bases with no gene match: 9. The CDR3 runs 16 residues. Written as DNA, the CDR3 is TGTGCCAGCAGCTTACTCTTCGGACAGGCAACCTACGAGCAGTACTTC. It is translated as CASSLLFGQATYEQYF. The whole variable domain, filled in from reference TRBV11-3 and TRBJ2-7, reads EAGVVQSPRYKIIEKKQPVAFWCNPISGHNTLYWYLQNLGQGPELLIRYENEEAVDDSQLPKDRFSAERLKGVDSTLKIQPAELGDSAVYLCASSLLFGQATYEQYFGPGTRLTVT.

The chain employs TRBV6-1 and TRBJ2-7, with 12 bases fitting TRBD2. The CDR3 covers 16 residues. V lost 3 bases to trimming and J lost 1 base; unmatched junction nucleotides: 4. The germline CDR1 and CDR2 sequences are MNHNS and SASEGT. CDR3 sequence (DNA): TGTGCCAGCAGTGACGAGACTAGCGGGAGTTCCTACGAGCAGTACTTC. It is translated as CASSDETSGSSYEQYF.